The clone carrying this T cell receptor (beta chain) was counted at least ten times. Its specificity is unknown. The data stem from a study of T cells in Graves' hyperthyroidism and ophthalmopathy. TCR beta CDR3 regions were amplified from RNA. Initially, a first-round RT-PCR of the TCR CDR3 employed the HTBI primer set. TCRdb ran MiXCR on the multiplex PCR reads and lists one entry per CDR3 protein. The profile covers some 570,000 distinct CDR3 sequences, with approximately 14% appearing a single time and more than 6% taken by the ten largest. Overall study findings and caveats: Through a model of 13 V-J features, ophthalmopathy was separated from stable hyperthyroidism. Ophthalmopathy got predicted by the model a median 6.5 months before its onset.

In the ophthalmopathy cohort, Clinical Activity Score was at least 3, NOSPECS grade at least 4, and duration under 3 months. The length of the CDR3 is 17 residues. In germline, CDR1 is MNHEY, CDR2 SMNVEV (reference sequence). The trim removed 0 bases at V and 7 bases at J, leaving 14 bases unmatched. The J gene is TRBJ2-7, the V gene TRBV27, with 8 bases fitting TRBD1. This clonotype originated in a woman between 18 and 30 years old with Graves' ophthalmopathy. Sequences were obtained from blood. The CDR3 sequence is CASSLSRTGSGLGEQYF. In nucleotides, the CDR3 is TGTGCCAGCAGTTTATCGCGGACAGGGTCTGGATTGGGTGAGCAGTACTTC.